The 32 T cell receptor beta chains given below trace back to one sample, sequenced in a study of neurological immune-mediated disorders. Time point noted: longitudinal time-point 1 (baseline). TCRdb analysed the 5' RACE reads with MiXCR anew, one entry per CDR3 protein. The sample consists of about 49,000 distinct CDR3 sequences, 10% of them appearing once. Sequences were obtained from PBMCs. The receptor source for this set is a middle-aged woman in good health.

This clonotype was counted many times. The rearrangement links TRBV5-1 to TRBJ2-3, with TRBD2 as a possible D gene (5 bases). Trimming cost V 0 bases and J 4 bases, with 18 bases left between them. Germline V lookup: CDR1 SGHRS, CDR2 YFSETQ. The CDR3 contains 17 residues. CDR3 protein: CASSLASWGSVPDTQYF. The CDR3 DNA reads TGCGCCAGCAGCTTGGCCTCGTGGGGTAGCGTGCCAGATACGCAGTATTTT.

This clonotype was seen repeatedly, ten times or more. The chain uses TRBV6-5 and TRBJ1-6; the D gene is possibly TRBD1 (6 bases). Germline CDR1 reads MNHEY; CDR2 reads SVGAGI. The CDR3 is 14 amino acids. CDR3 sequence: CVAGGLGGNSPLHF. DNA for the CDR3: TGTGTCGCCGGGGGCCTGGGGGGGAATTCACCCCTCCACTTT.

Of note for this clonotype: It may be a read error: a sequence one base away is much more abundant. This chain links TRBV9 with TRBJ2-5; D possibly corresponds to TRBD2 (6 bases). The V gene lost 0 bases and the J gene lost 2 bases, with 17 bases spanning the gap. The CDR3 consists of 17 residues. Germline V gene data show CDR1 as SGDLS and CDR2 as YYNGEE. CDR3 in DNA: TGTGCCAGCAGCGTAGAGAGGGGTAGCGGAGAGCAAGAGACCCAGTACTTC. This translates into CASSVERGSGEQETQYF.

This clonotype was seen ten or more times. The gene calls are TRBV10-3 and TRBJ2-5, with D uncertain. Germline V gene lookup returns CDR1 ENHRY and CDR2 SYGVKD. Trimming pared 4 bases from V and 2 bases from J, leaving 8 bases between. The CDR3 runs to 13 residues. CDR3 region: CAISATQQETQYF. The CDR3 DNA follows: TGTGCCATCAGTGCGACACAACAAGAGACCCAGTACTTC.

The V gene is TRBV5-1, the J gene TRBJ2-5, with 10 bases matching TRBD1. V dropped 7 bases and J dropped 6; count of bases not matched to a gene: 12. Looked up from germline, CDR1 is SGHRS and CDR2 is YFSETQ. The length of the CDR3 is 15 residues. The CDR3 reads CASGPVGQGIQTQYF. The DNA of the CDR3 is TGCGCCAGCGGTCCTGTGGGACAGGGGATCCAGACCCAGTACTTC.

This clonotype was observed many times. The chain has TRBV2 and TRBJ1-1; no clear D. V lost 4 bases, J lost 2 bases, and 5 bases lay in between. Germline V gene lookup returns CDR1 SNHLY and CDR2 FYNNEI. The CDR3 runs to 12 residues. CDR3: CASSGLNTEAFF. Here the CDR3 DNA reads TGTGCCAGCAGTGGGCTTAACACTGAAGCTTTCTTT.

This clonotype has at least ten counts. The chain uses TRBV15 and TRBJ1-1, with 10 positions matching TRBD1. V was pared by 3 bases and J by 10 bases, with 8 bases of the junction left unmatched. The CDR3 has 14 amino acids. Germline V gene lookup returns CDR1 LNHNV and CDR2 YYDKDF (reference sequence). The CDR3 is CATSRTGQGRLAFF. The CDR3 coding sequence is TGTGCCACCAGCAGGACGGGACAGGGGAGACTAGCTTTCTTT.

There are many counts of this clonotype. This sequence joins TRBV7-7 and TRBJ1-1; 7 positions match TRBD1. Germline CDR1 is SSHAT and CDR2 is FNYEAQ (reference sequence). The CDR3 is 13 residues long. The V and J ends lost 5 bases and 4 bases, in that order; junction bases with no gene match: 4. The CDR3 DNA follows: TGTGCCAGCAGCCCCCGACAGGGCACTGAAGCTTTCTTT. Translated: CASSPRQGTEAFF.

In this sample, this clonotype turned up many times. J is TRBJ2-1 and V is TRBV29-1; no firm D call. V dropped 6 bases and J dropped 15 bases, with 18 bases sitting between them. The CDR3 consists of 11 residues. Germline CDR1 SQVTM, CDR2 ANQGSEA. As DNA, the CDR3 is TGCAGCGTCTCTTCCGCTCCTGGACCGTTCTTC. The encoded protein is CSVSSAPGPFF.

This clonotype was seen at least ten times. This rearrangement joins TRBV20-1 to TRBJ1-1, with D hard to call. The ends were cut back, 5 bases at V and 0 bases at J, with 16 bases in the middle. The CDR3 length is 15 residues. CDR1 DFQATT and CDR2 SNEGSKA come from the germline V gene (reference sequence). CDR3 sequence: CSAADAMVLNTEAFF. In DNA, the CDR3 is TGCAGTGCTGCCGATGCAATGGTGCTGAACACTGAAGCTTTCTTT.

This clonotype was detected ten times or more. The CDR3: CASRTALRENTEAFF. The CDR3 DNA reads TGTGCCAGCAGGACTGCCTTGCGGGAGAACACTGAAGCTTTCTTT. This rearrangement joins TRBV7-9 to TRBJ1-1; D remains ambiguous. Germline V gene lookup returns CDR1 SEHNR and CDR2 FQNEAQ (reference sequence). There are 15 residues in the CDR3. Deletions cut 6 bases from V and 1 base from J, with 15 bases between.

This clonotype was seen at least ten times. V is TRBV20-1 and J is TRBJ2-1; TRBD1 matches 10 bases. J lost 9 bases, V lost 4 bases, and 9 bases had no gene match. The CDR3 has 14 residues. Germline assignment: CDR1 DFQATT and CDR2 SNEGSKA (reference sequence). CDR3 nucleotide sequence: TGCAGTGCTAAGACCGGGACAGGGGTTGTTGAGCAGTTCTTC. Amino acid sequence: CSAKTGTGVVEQFF.

This clonotype was observed many times. The V call is TRBV7-2, the J call TRBJ2-1, with 8 bases identical to TRBD1. The CDR3 has 17 residues. Germline lookup yields CDR1 SGHTA and CDR2 FQGNSA. V gave up 3 bases and J gave up 0 bases; unmatched junction bases: 7. As DNA, the CDR3 is TGTGCCAGCAGCTTCTGGACAGGGCGGAGCTCCTACAATGAGCAGTTCTTC. It encodes CASSFWTGRSSYNEQFF. Full variable domain (remainder filled in from reference TRBV7-2 and TRBJ2-1): GAGVSQSPSNKVTEKGKDVELRCDPISGHTALYWYRQSLGQGLEFLIYFQGNSAPDKSGLPSDRFSAERTGGSVSTLTIQRTQQEDSAVYLCASSFWTGRSSYNEQFFGPGTRLTVL.

The sample holds many counts of this clonotype. CDR3 amino acids: CASSLDSASGSLEQFF. The CDR3 DNA follows: TGTGCCAGCAGCTTAGATTCGGCTAGCGGGTCCCTTGAGCAGTTCTTC. This rearrangement joins TRBV7-2 to TRBJ2-1; 8 bases line up with TRBD2. V gave up 1 base and J gave up 9 bases; unmatched junction bases: 11. CDR3 length: 16 residues. CDR1 SGHTA and CDR2 FQGNSA come from the germline V gene.

This clonotype was seen at least ten times. The genes are TRBV12-3 or TRBV12-4 and TRBJ1-3, with a tentative D call TRBD1 (6 bases). There are 14 residues in the CDR3. V shed 6 bases and J shed 6 bases, with 15 bases lying between them. CDR3 sequence reads: CASRRLKGENTIYF. CDR3 DNA sequence: TGTGCCAGCAGAAGGCTTAAGGGGGAAAACACCATATATTTT.

In its sample, this clonotype was seen many times. CDR3 nucleotide sequence: TGTGCCAGCAGTCAGGGCTCCTACCGACGAGGGACTATCGAGCAGTACTTC. Translated, it gives CASSQGSYRRGTIEQYF. The V gene is TRBV12-3 or TRBV12-4, the J gene TRBJ2-7; 7 bases are a match to TRBD2. Trimming at V came to 5 bases and at J to 6 bases, leaving 19 bases not matched to a gene. The CDR3 has 17 amino acids.

In its sample, this clonotype was seen a few times. The genes are TRBV3-1 and TRBJ2-6; D not certain. With 1 base removed from V and 0 bases from J, the gap between germline ends came to 4 bases. This CDR3 is 15 amino acids long. Germline V gives CDR1 LGHDT, CDR2 YNNKEL (reference sequence). Here the CDR3 DNA reads TGTGCCAGCAGCCAAGTCCGCTCTGGGGCCAACGTCCTGACTTTC. Amino acids: CASSQVRSGANVLTF.

This clonotype was seen repeatedly, ten times or more. The rearrangement joins TRBV25-1 to TRBJ1-2; TRBD1 matches 7 bases. This CDR3 has 14 amino acids. V shed 7 bases and J 4 bases; nucleotides not matched to a gene: 9. CDR1 and CDR2 (germline): MGHDK, SYGVNS. The CDR3 nucleotides read TGTGCCAGCACCCCAGTGACAGGGTCCTATGGCTACACCTTC. This sequence encodes CASTPVTGSYGYTF.

This clonotype was counted many times. The V and J genes are TRBV5-1 and TRBJ2-1; 8 bases line up with TRBD1. Germline CDR1 SGHRS, CDR2 YFSETQ. The V segment lost 4 bases and the J segment 7 bases; nucleotides outside the gene matches: 7. CDR3 length equals 14 residues. The CDR3 spells CASSANTGGNEQFF. CDR3 in DNA: TGCGCCAGCAGCGCAAATACAGGGGGGAATGAGCAGTTCTTC.

This clonotype was detected ten times or more. V gene TRBV6-2 or TRBV6-3 combines with J gene TRBJ2-7; 8 bases agree with TRBD2. The CDR3 has 13 amino acids. Germline CDR1 and CDR2: MNHEY and SVGEGT. With V trimmed by 6 bases and J by 4 bases, 5 bases remained unmatched. The CDR3 sequence: CASSERETYEQYF. In DNA form, the CDR3 reads TGTGCCAGCAGCGAGCGGGAGACGTACGAGCAGTACTTC.

This clonotype has ten or more counts. The CDR3: CSAREGGRGYGYTF. The CDR3 region has the DNA TGCAGTGCTAGAGAGGGGGGCAGGGGCTATGGCTACACCTTC. The chain uses TRBV20-1 and TRBJ1-2, with D perhaps matching TRBD1 (6 bases). The CDR3 extends over 14 amino acids. Per germline, CDR1 DFQATT and CDR2 SNEGSKA (reference sequence). V gave up 0 bases and J gave up 4 bases, with 12 bases separating them.

This clonotype was detected many times. A read error may produce the germline difference seen at one junction end. This chain connects TRBV7-7 to TRBJ2-6; weak D call: TRBD1 (6 bases). The CDR3 has 20 amino acids. The V gene's germline CDR1 is SSHAT and CDR2 FNYEAQ (reference sequence). CDR3 region: CASSLGSGHGSFSGANVLTF. CDR3 sequence (DNA): TGTGCTAGCAGCTTAGGGTCGGGACACGGATCCTTCTCTGGGGCCAACGTCCTGACTTTC.

This clonotype was seen many times. J is TRBJ1-2 and V is TRBV14, with no clear D. V lost 4 bases to trimming and J lost 5 bases, with 23 bases between them. This CDR3 has 17 residues. The germline V gene encodes CDR1 SGHDN and CDR2 FVKESK. CDR3 sequence: CASSPWAGRGFGYGYTF. The CDR3 bases are TGTGCCAGCAGCCCGTGGGCCGGCCGGGGTTTTGGGTATGGCTACACCTTC.

This clonotype was counted at least ten times. The chain joins TRBV24-1 to TRBJ2-3, with a tentative D call TRBD2 (6 bases). From germline, CDR1 is KGHDR and CDR2 SFDVKD. The CDR3 covers 16 residues. Trimming shortened V by 5 bases and J by 4 bases, and 18 bases separated the two germline ends. DNA of the CDR3: TGTGCCACCAGTGGCCCCTCGACGGGGGAGGCAGATACGCAGTATTTT. Amino acid sequence: CATSGPSTGEADTQYF.

This clonotype has at least ten counts. The rearrangement links TRBV10-1 to TRBJ2-5; 7 nucleotides agree with TRBD1. The germline CDR1 and CDR2 sequences are WNHNN and SYGVQD (reference sequence). V shed 10 bases and J 3 bases; nucleotides not matched to a gene: 8. This CDR3 is built from 13 residues. The CDR3 sequence is CATSGQPEETQYF. CDR3 coding DNA: TGCGCCACCTCGGGACAGCCTGAAGAGACCCAGTACTTC.

The chain recombines TRBV29-1 with TRBJ1-1; TRBD1 aligns across 8 bases. Germline CDR1 SQVTM, CDR2 ANQGSEA. The trim removed 7 bases at V and 3 bases at J, leaving 16 bases unmatched. This CDR3 comprises 16 residues. The CDR3 sequence is CSAAGQARGLDTEAFF. CDR3 nucleotides: TGCAGCGCCGCGGGACAGGCTAGAGGCTTGGACACTGAAGCTTTCTTT.

Ten or more counts support this clonotype. This sequence joins TRBV12-3 or TRBV12-4 and TRBJ1-1, with D possibly being TRBD1 (5 bases). The CDR3 is 17 residues long. V lost 6 bases and J lost 1, with 21 bases in between. Here the CDR3 DNA reads TGTGCCAGCAGCCGTGGAGGGGCGGGACGGAAGAACACTGAAGCTTTCTTT. Its protein is CASSRGGAGRKNTEAFF.

This clonotype was seen at least ten times. The rearrangement uses TRBV6-5 and TRBJ1-1; a possible D gene is TRBD1 (5 bases). This CDR3 has 15 residues. V lost 7 bases and J lost 4, with 19 bases in between. Per germline, CDR1 MNHEY and CDR2 SVGAGI. CDR3 coding DNA: TGTGCCAGCACCGAACGGGGGAAGGCGGTCACTGAAGCTTTCTTT. Translation gives CASTERGKAVTEAFF.

This clonotype was observed at least ten times. This chain joins TRBV29-1 and TRBJ2-5; no definite D call. Germline-derived CDR1 and CDR2 are SQVTM and ANQGSEA. The V gene lost 6 bases and the J gene lost 1 base, with 9 bases spanning the gap. This CDR3 is 12 amino acids long. This CDR3 is CSVTSAQETQYF. The CDR3 bases are TGCAGCGTGACCTCGGCCCAAGAGACCCAGTACTTC.

This clonotype was observed at least ten times. The CDR3 here is CASSVSTGGTEAFF. The CDR3 DNA follows: TGTGCCAGCAGCGTATCTACAGGGGGCACTGAAGCTTTCTTT. The V gene is TRBV9, the J gene TRBJ1-1; 8 nucleotides match TRBD1. The CDR3 spans 14 residues. V lost 1 base and J lost 4; bases outside the gene matches: 3. CDR1 is SGDLS, CDR2 YYNGEE, per germline.

The chain employs TRBV5-1 and TRBJ2-2; D might be TRBD2 (5 bases). The CDR3 is made up of 15 amino acids. Per germline, CDR1 SGHRS and CDR2 YFSETQ. Between the trimmed V and J ends, which lost 4 bases and 15 bases, there was a span of 25 bases. The CDR3 bases are TGCGCCAGCAGCCATAGGAGTAGTCTGACCGGGGAAATGTTTTTT. Translating gives CASSHRSSLTGEMFF. The full variable domain, completed using reference TRBV5-1 and TRBJ2-2, is KAGVTQTPRYLIKTRGQQVTLSCSPISGHRSVSWYQQTPGQGLQFLFEYFSETQRNKGNFPGRFSGRQFSNSRSEMNVSTLELGDSALYLCASSHRSSLTGEMFFGEGSRLTVL.

This clonotype was observed at least ten times. The chain joins TRBV4-1 to TRBJ2-7; TRBD1 agrees at 7 bases. After removal of 0 bases from V and 2 bases from J, the junction contained 7 bases not matched to a gene. The CDR3 consists of 16 residues. Per the germline V gene, CDR1 is MGHRA and CDR2 is YSYEKL. The chain's CDR3 is CASSQDWGQYPYEQYF. In nucleotides, the CDR3 is TGCGCCAGCAGCCAAGATTGGGGACAGTACCCCTACGAGCAGTACTTC.